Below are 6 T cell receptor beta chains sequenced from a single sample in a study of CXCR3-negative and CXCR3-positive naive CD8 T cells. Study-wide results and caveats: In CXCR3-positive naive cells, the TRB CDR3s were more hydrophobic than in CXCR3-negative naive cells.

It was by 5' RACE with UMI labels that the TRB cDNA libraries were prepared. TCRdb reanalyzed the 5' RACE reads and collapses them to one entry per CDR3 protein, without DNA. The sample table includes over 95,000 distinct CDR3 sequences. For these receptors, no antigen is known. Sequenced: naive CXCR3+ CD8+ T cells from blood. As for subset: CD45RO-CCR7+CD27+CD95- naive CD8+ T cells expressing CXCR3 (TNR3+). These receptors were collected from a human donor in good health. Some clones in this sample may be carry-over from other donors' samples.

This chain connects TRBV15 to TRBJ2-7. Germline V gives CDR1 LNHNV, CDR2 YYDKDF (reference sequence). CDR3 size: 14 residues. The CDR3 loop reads CATSRDAGEYEQYF.

The CDR3 protein is CASSLGSLGLRTGPAEAFF. The V gene is TRBV7-9, the J gene TRBJ1-1. Per the germline V gene, CDR1 is SEHNR and CDR2 is FQNEAQ (reference sequence). The CDR3 consists of 19 residues.

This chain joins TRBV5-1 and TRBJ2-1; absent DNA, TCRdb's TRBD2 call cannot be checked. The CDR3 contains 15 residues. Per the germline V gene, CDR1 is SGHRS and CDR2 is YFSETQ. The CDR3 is CASSLMGSGYNEQFF. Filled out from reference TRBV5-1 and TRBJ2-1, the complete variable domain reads KAGVTQTPRYLIKTRGQQVTLSCSPISGHRSVSWYQQTPGQGLQFLFEYFSETQRNKGNFPGRFSGRQFSNSRSEMNVSTLELGDSALYLCASSLMGSGYNEQFFGPGTRLTVL.

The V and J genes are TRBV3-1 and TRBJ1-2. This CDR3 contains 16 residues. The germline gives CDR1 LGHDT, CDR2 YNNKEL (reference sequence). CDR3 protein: CASSLQTSSYHYGYTF.

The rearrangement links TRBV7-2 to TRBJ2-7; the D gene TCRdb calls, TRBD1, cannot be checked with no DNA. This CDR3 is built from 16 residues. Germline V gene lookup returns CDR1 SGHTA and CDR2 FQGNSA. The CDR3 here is CASSLGSGIGVYEQYF.

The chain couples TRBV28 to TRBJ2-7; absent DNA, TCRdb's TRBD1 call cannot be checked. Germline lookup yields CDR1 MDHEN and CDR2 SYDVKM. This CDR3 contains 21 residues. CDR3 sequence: CASNTFRERDRGLKVAYEQYF.